Sequencing of this T cell receptor beta chain was carried out in a study of shared clonotypes between healthy human individuals. Study-wide background: The donor pool was made up of two women and a few men aged 18 to 49. Study-wide findings and caveats: Naive CD4 clonotypes overlapped across several donors at roughly 5.1%. Naive subsets usually exceeded memory subsets in estimated richness.

Sequencing used immunoSEQ multiplex PCR; TCRdb keeps in-frame clones, though not all of them. The sample has about 1 million clones; under 80% are singletons. Germline-derived CDR1 and CDR2 are GTSNPN and SVGIG (reference sequence). V lost 2 bases to trimming and J lost 7 bases, with 18 bases between them. CDR3 length: 15 amino acids. In regard to this clone: Its antigen is still unknown.

The receptor was derived from a man younger than 35 in good health. The chain combines TRBV30 with TRBJ1-5; D unclear. Sequenced input: memory CD4+ T cells sorted from blood. The subset: CD45RA-negative fraction. CDR3 protein: CAWSTQDGRRQPQHF. CDR3 coding DNA: TGTGCCTGGAGTACCCAGGACGGGAGACGGCAGCCCCAGCATTTT.